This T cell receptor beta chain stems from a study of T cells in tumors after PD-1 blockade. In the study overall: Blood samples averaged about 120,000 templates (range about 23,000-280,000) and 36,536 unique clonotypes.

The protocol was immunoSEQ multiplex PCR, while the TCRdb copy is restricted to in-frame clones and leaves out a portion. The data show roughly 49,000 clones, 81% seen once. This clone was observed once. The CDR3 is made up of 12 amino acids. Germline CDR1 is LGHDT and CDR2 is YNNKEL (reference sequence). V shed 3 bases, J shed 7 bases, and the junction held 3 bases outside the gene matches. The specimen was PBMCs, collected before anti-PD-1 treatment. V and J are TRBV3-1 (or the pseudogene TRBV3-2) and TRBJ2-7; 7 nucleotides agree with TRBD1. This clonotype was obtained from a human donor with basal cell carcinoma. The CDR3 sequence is CASSHAGGEQYF. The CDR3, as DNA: TGTGCCAGCAGCCATGCAGGGGGAGAGCAGTACTTC.